The clone carrying this T cell receptor (beta chain) was picked up many times. These data belong to a study of blood T cells in healthy people across ages. The second PCR ran about 7 to 12 cycles with a sample-barcoded 5' primer and J-beta primers. TCRdb analysed the 5' RACE reads with MiXCR anew, one entry per CDR3 protein. The repertoire holds more than 800,000 distinct CDR3 sequences, with 25% to 30% as singletons. The clonotype originates from a woman older than 75 in good health. The sample consisted of blood.

The CDR3 sequence is CASSLERGSTDTQYF. The CDR3 DNA sequence: TGCGCCAGCAGCCTTGAGCGGGGAAGCACAGATACGCAGTATTTT. The gene calls are TRBV4-1 and TRBJ2-3, with 7 bases aligning to TRBD2. The junction had 4 bases not matched to a gene; V was cut back by 4 bases and J by 0 bases. Germline CDR1 is MGHRA and CDR2 is YSYEKL. The CDR3 contains 15 residues.